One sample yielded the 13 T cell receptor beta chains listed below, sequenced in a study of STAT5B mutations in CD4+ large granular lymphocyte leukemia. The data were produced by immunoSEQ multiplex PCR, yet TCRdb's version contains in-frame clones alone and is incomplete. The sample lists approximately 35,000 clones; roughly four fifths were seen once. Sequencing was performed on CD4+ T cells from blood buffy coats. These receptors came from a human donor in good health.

The CDR3 DNA is TGTGCCAGCAGTTCCCCCGGGACAGGGAACACCGGGGAGCTGTTTTTT. Translating gives CASSSPGTGNTGELFF. The chain links TRBV6-5 to TRBJ2-2; 8 bases match TRBD1. V lost 4 bases, J lost 1 base, and 5 bases stayed unmatched. CDR3 length equals 16 residues. The germline V gene has CDR1 MNHEY and CDR2 SVGAGI.

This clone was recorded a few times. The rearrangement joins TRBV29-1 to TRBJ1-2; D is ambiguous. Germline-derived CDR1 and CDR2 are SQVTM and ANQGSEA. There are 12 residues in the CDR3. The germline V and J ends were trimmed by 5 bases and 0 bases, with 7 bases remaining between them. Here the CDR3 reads CSVSSSNYGYTF. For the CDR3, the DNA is TGCAGCGTTAGCTCCTCTAACTATGGCTACACCTTC.

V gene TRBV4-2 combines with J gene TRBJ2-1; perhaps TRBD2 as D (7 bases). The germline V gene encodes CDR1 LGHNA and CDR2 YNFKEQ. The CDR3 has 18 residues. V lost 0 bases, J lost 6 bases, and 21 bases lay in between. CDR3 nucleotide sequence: TGTGCCAGCAGCCAAGATGCCCTGGGGGGGCCCCAAATCAATGAGCAGTTCTTC. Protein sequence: CASSQDALGGPQINEQFF.

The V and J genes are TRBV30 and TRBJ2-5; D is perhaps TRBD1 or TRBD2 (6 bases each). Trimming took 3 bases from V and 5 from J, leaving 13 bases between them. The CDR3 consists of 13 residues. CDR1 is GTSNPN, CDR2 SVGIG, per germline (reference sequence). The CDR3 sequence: CAWRSRGRETQYF. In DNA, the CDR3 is TGTGCCTGGAGATCAAGGGGGAGGGAGACCCAGTACTTC. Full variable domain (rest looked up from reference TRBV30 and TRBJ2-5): SQTIHQWPATLVQPVGSPLSLECTVEGTSNPNLYWYRQAAGRGLQLLFYSVGIGQISSEVPQNLSASRPQDRQFILSSKKLLLSDSGFYLCAWRSRGRETQYFGPGTRLLVL.

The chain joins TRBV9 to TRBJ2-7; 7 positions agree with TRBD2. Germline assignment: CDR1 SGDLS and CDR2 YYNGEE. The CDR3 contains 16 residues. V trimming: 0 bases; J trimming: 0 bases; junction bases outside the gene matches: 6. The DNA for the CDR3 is TGTGCCAGCAGCGTAGAAGGGACGGGGGGCTCCTACGAGCAGTACTTC. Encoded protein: CASSVEGTGGSYEQYF.

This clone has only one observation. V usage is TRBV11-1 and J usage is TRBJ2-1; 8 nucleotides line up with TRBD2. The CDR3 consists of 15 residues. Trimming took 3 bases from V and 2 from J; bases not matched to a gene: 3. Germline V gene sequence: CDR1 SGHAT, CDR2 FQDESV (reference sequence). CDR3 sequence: CASSFQRETYNEQFF. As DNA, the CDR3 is TGTGCCAGCAGCTTCCAGCGGGAGACCTACAATGAGCAGTTCTTC.

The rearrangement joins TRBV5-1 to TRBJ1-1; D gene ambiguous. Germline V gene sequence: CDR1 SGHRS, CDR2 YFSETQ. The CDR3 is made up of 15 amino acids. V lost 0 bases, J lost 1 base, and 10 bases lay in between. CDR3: CASSLAWQSNTEAFF. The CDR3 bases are TGCGCCAGCAGCTTGGCCTGGCAGTCGAACACTGAAGCTTTCTTT.

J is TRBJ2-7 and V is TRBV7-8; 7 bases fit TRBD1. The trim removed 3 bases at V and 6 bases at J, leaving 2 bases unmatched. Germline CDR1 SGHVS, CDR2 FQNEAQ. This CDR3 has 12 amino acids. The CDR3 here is CASSFYRGEQYF. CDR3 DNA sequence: TGTGCCAGCAGCTTCTACAGGGGCGAGCAGTACTTC.

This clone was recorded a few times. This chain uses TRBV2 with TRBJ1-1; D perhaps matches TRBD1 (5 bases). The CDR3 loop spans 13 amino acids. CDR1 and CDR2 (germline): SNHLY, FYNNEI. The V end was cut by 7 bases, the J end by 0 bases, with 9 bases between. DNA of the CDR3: TGTGCCAGCAAGGAGGACATGAACACTGAAGCTTTCTTT. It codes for CASKEDMNTEAFF.

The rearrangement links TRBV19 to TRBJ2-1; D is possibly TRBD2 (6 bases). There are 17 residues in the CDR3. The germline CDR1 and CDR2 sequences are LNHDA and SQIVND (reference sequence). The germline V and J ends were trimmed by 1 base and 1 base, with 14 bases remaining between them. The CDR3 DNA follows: TGTGCCAGTAGTATAGTGGAGGGAGGATTATCCTACAATGAGCAGTTCTTC. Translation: CASSIVEGGLSYNEQFF.

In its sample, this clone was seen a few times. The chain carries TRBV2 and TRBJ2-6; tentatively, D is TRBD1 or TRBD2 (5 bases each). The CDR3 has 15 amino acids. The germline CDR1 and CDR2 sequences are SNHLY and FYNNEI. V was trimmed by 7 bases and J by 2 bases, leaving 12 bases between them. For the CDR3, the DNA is TGTGCCAGCACCCTTGGGACGCCTGGGGCCAACGTCCTGACTTTC. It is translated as CASTLGTPGANVLTF.

As DNA, the CDR3 is TGTGCCAGCAGCTTAGATATAGGGTTATCTACCTATGGCTACACCTTC. The encoded protein is CASSLDIGLSTYGYTF. The V and J genes are TRBV11-2 and TRBJ1-2; D not certain. V lost 0 bases and J 4 bases, leaving 15 bases between the germline ends. Germline V gene sequence: CDR1 SGHAT, CDR2 FQNNGV. The CDR3 has 16 residues.

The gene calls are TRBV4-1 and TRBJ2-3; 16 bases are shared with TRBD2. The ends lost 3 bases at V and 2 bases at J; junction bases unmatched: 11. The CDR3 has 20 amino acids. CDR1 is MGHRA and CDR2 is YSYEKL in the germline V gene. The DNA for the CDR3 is TGCGCCAGCAGCCAGGCTCCGGGACTAGCGGGAGGGATACTCACAGATACGCAGTATTTT. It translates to CASSQAPGLAGGILTDTQYF.